This T cell receptor (beta chain) was identified during a study of T-cell memory formation after mild COVID-19. TCRdb ran MiXCR on the 5' RACE reads and lists one entry per CDR3 protein. Here the sample spans 140,000 to 150,000 distinct CDR3 sequences, under 30% being singletons. V was clipped by 2 bases and J by 1 base; unmatched bases: 8. Germline lookup yields CDR1 SGHRS and CDR2 YFSETQ. This CDR3 comprises 17 residues. This chain connects TRBV5-1 to TRBJ2-2, with 7 bases matching TRBD1. The sample comprised PBMCs or a T cell subset sorted from them (not recorded which). The sequence came from an adult woman who had mild COVID-19 (a few samples of this study predate the infection). Cell type and time point are not known. DNA for the CDR3: TGCGCCAGCAGCTTCAATTCGGGACAGAAGAACACCGGGGAGCTGTTTTTT. Translated, it gives CASSFNSGQKNTGELFF.